Presented here are 16 T cell receptor beta chains from one specimen sequenced in a study of a mutant IDH1 vaccine in newly diagnosed glioma. Sample time point: week 11, during vaccination. Doses consisted of 300 ug of mutant IDH1 20-mer peptide each, paired with topical imiquimod. Their specific antigens are unknown. Measured with immunoSEQ multiplex PCR; TCRdb has only the in-frame clones, and not every one. The repertoire holds about 35,000 clones, with 80% as singletons. This specimen consisted of peripheral blood mononuclear cells (PBMCs), obtained from a glioma patient whose treatment included an IDH1 peptide vaccine. The source is a woman aged 25 to 45 with glioma. Some clones in this sample may be carry-over from other donors' samples.

This chain connects TRBV7-9 to TRBJ1-1; D is undetermined. The germline V gene has CDR1 SEHNR and CDR2 FQNEAQ (reference sequence). The CDR3 is 12 amino acids. Trimming took 5 bases from V and 8 from J, leaving 12 bases between them. The CDR3 region is CASSLGSLEAFF. Here the CDR3 DNA reads TGTGCCAGCAGCCTGGGGTCCCTGGAAGCTTTCTTT.

The chain uses TRBV2 and TRBJ1-3; D not resolved. The germline CDR1 and CDR2 sequences are SNHLY and FYNNEI. The germline V and J ends were trimmed by 2 bases and 6 bases, with 5 bases remaining between them. CDR3 length: 12 residues. For the CDR3, the DNA is TGTGCCAGCAGTGAACCCTCAAACACCATATATTTT. Translating it yields CASSEPSNTIYF.

The rearrangement joins TRBV15 to TRBJ1-5; D gene ambiguous. The V gene lost 0 bases and the J gene lost 6 bases, with 6 bases spanning the gap. This CDR3 is 13 amino acids long. Germline V gene data show CDR1 as LNHNV and CDR2 as YYDKDF (reference sequence). CDR3: CATSRDLGQPQHF. Written as DNA, the CDR3 is TGTGCCACCAGCAGAGATCTGGGTCAGCCCCAGCATTTT.

This clone was seen a handful of times. This chain connects TRBV28 to TRBJ1-2, with a possible D match to TRBD1 (5 bases). The ends were cut back, 4 bases at V and 4 bases at J, with 10 bases in the middle. Looked up from germline, CDR1 is MDHEN and CDR2 is SYDVKM. The CDR3 loop spans 13 amino acids. The CDR3 spells CASSSQGPYGYTF. CDR3 nucleotides: TGTGCCAGCAGTTCTCAGGGACCCTATGGCTACACCTTC.

V gene TRBV27 combines with J gene TRBJ1-5, with D hard to call. Germline lookup yields CDR1 MNHEY and CDR2 SMNVEV (reference sequence). This CDR3 region has 13 residues. V lost 4 bases and J lost 5, with 9 bases in between. CDR3 in DNA: TGTGCCAGCAGTTCCACGGCTCATCAGCCCCAGCATTTT. This encodes CASSSTAHQPQHF.

V is TRBV2 and J is TRBJ1-2; 9 positions match TRBD1. With 6 bases clipped from V and 3 bases from J, the junction kept 8 bases outside the gene matches. Germline V gives CDR1 SNHLY, CDR2 FYNNEI. The length of the CDR3 is 15 residues. Here the CDR3 reads CASSSYRGLDYGYTF. DNA for the CDR3: TGTGCCAGCAGCTCCTACAGGGGGCTCGACTATGGCTACACCTTC.

The rearrangement links TRBV9 to TRBJ2-1, with 7 nucleotides matching TRBD2. CDR1 and CDR2 (germline): SGDLS, YYNGEE. V was pared by 0 bases and J by 4 bases, with 7 bases of the junction left unmatched. The CDR3 runs 16 residues. The CDR3 reads CASSVGGAGLYNEQFF. Here the CDR3 DNA reads TGTGCCAGCAGCGTAGGTGGAGCGGGACTTTACAATGAGCAGTTCTTC.

J is TRBJ2-1 and V is TRBV4-1; no clear D gene. V lost 2 bases and J lost 0, with 11 bases in between. The CDR3 is 16 residues long. Germline loops: CDR1 MGHRA, CDR2 YSYEKL. The CDR3 sequence: CASSQSRRNSYNEQFF. The CDR3 DNA reads TGCGCCAGCAGCCAAAGCAGGCGGAACTCCTACAATGAGCAGTTCTTC.

The rearrangement uses TRBV2 and TRBJ2-1; D is ambiguous. The CDR3 has 12 residues. CDR1 and CDR2 from the germline V gene are SNHLY and FYNNEI. V was trimmed by 1 base and J by 7 bases, leaving 5 bases between them. DNA for the CDR3: TGTGCCAGCAGTGAAGAATGGAATGAGCAGTTCTTC. This codes for CASSEEWNEQFF.

The chain joins TRBV2 to TRBJ1-1; 8 positions agree with TRBD1. Germline loops: CDR1 SNHLY, CDR2 FYNNEI. The CDR3 runs 14 residues. V was pared by 7 bases and J by 0 bases, with 4 bases of the junction left unmatched. The chain's CDR3 is CASNRGNMNTEAFF. In nucleotides, the CDR3 is TGTGCCAGCAACAGGGGGAATATGAACACTGAAGCTTTCTTT.

The chain combines TRBV6-1 with TRBJ2-7, with TRBD1 matching 7 bases. Germline loops: CDR1 MNHNS, CDR2 SASEGT. The CDR3 runs to 13 residues. The J segment lost 3 bases and the V segment lost 4 bases, leaving 3 bases of the junction unmatched. The CDR3 nucleotides read TGTGCCAGCAGTGGCCGACAGGGCTACGAGCAGTACTTC. It encodes CASSGRQGYEQYF.

The chain has TRBV19 and TRBJ1-1; 8 nucleotides line up with TRBD1. CDR3 length equals 13 residues. In germline, CDR1 is LNHDA, CDR2 SQIVND (reference sequence). V dropped 6 bases and J dropped 4; count of bases not matched to a gene: 4. CDR3 protein: CASSGQGATEAFF. The CDR3 DNA sequence: TGTGCCAGTAGCGGACAGGGAGCCACTGAAGCTTTCTTT.

This clone was detected once. The CDR3 DNA sequence: TGTGCCAGCAGCCCCGGGACAGGGGGCACAGATACGCAGTATTTT. This gives the protein CASSPGTGGTDTQYF. The V gene is TRBV7-9, the J gene TRBJ2-3; 10 nucleotides match TRBD1. After removal of 5 bases from V and 1 base from J, the junction contained 3 bases not matched to a gene. CDR1 is SEHNR and CDR2 is FQNEAQ in the germline V gene (reference sequence). The CDR3 spans 15 residues. Complete variable domain (other parts from reference TRBV7-9 and TRBJ2-3): DTGVSQNPRHKITKRGQNVTFRCDPISEHNRLYWYRQTLGQGPEFLTYFQNEAQLEKSRLLSDRFSAERPKGSFSTLEIQRTEQGDSAMYLCASSPGTGGTDTQYFGPGTRLTVL.

The chain has TRBV4-2 and TRBJ2-2; D tentatively reads TRBD1 or TRBD2 (5 bases each). The CDR3 is 15 amino acids. Trimming left V 4 bases short and J 6 bases short, with 15 bases between. Germline CDR1 LGHNA, CDR2 YNFKEQ. The CDR3 DNA reads TGTGCCAGCAGCCCGGAGGTAGGGGACGCCGGGGAGCTGTTTTTT. Its protein is CASSPEVGDAGELFF.

The rearrangement uses TRBV15 and TRBJ1-1; D not certain. CDR1 and CDR2 (germline): LNHNV, YYDKDF (reference sequence). The germline V and J ends were trimmed by 8 bases and 4 bases, with 14 bases remaining between them. The CDR3 has 13 amino acids. The CDR3 DNA reads TGTGCCACCTCCGAGGGTGGGCGCACTGAAGCTTTCTTT. Its protein is CATSEGGRTEAFF.

This clone was observed once. The chain recombines TRBV5-5 with TRBJ2-5; 11 bases line up with TRBD2. The CDR3 totals 17 residues. From germline, CDR1 is SGHKS and CDR2 YYEKEE (reference sequence). The V gene end was trimmed by 4 bases and the J gene end by 3 bases; junction bases not matched to a gene: 11. CDR3 sequence: CASSHGGSSGRKETQYF. The CDR3 DNA is TGTGCCAGCAGCCACGGCGGGTCTAGCGGGAGGAAAGAGACCCAGTACTTC.